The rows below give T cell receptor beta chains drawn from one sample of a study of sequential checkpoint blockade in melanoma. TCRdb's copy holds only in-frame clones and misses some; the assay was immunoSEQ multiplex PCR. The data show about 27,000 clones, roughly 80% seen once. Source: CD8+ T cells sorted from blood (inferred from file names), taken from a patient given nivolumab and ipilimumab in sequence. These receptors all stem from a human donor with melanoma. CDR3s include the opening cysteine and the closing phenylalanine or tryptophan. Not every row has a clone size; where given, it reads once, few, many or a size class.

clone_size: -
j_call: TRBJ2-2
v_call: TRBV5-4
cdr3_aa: CASSLTSTGELFF

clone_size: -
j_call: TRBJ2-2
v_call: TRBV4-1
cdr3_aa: CASSQGTVNTGELFF

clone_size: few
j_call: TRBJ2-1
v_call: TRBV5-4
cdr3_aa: CASSLLLAGAGSYNEQFF

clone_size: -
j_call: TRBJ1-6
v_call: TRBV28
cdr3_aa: CASSTRTGERWSPLHF

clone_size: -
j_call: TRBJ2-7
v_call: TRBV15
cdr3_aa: CATSREVAGTRTPSSEQYF

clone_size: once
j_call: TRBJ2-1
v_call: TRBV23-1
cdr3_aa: CASRTGTGPPDEQFF

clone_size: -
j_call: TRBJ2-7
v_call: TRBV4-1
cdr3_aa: CASSQGLAGVEQYF

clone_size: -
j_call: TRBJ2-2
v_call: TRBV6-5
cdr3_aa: CASSYSAGVPGELFF

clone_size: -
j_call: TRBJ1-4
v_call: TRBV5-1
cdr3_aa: CASSSTGQTNEKLFF

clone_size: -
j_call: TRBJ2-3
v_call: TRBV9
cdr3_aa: CASSVDGGGGTDTQYF

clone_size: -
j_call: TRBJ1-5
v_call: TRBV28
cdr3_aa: CASSSPRGNQPQHF

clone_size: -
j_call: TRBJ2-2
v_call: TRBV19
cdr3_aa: CASSIDQGYTGELFF

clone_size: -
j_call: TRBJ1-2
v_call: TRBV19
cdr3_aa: CAINHGQGYTF

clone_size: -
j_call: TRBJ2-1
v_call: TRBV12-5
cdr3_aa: CASGLDFYNEQFF

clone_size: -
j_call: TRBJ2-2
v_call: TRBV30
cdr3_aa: CAGGQDNTGELFF

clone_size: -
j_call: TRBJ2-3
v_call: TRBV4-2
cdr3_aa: CASSQDTGADTQYF

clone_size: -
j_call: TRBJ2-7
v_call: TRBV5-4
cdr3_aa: CASSLLSGGTYEQYF

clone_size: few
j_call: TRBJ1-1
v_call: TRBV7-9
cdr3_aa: CASSSGDRNTEAFF

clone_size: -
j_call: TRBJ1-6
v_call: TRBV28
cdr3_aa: CASSWGERARYNSPLHF

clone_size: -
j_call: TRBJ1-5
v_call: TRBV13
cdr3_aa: CASSYGRGGQPQHF

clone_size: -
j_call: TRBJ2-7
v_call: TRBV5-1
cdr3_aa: CASSKETGINYEQYF

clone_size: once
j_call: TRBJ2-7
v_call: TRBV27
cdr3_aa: CASSLDRGQPQYF

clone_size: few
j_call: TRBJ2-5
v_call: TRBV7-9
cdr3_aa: CASSSTGSGETQYF

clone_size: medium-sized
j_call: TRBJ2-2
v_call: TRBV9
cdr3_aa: CASSEGAGELFF

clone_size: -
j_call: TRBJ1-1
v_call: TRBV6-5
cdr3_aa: CASSYSTGRDTEAFF

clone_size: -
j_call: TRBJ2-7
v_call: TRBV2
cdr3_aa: CASSGERYEQYF

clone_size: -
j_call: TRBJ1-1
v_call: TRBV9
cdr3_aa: CASSSGQGNAEAFF

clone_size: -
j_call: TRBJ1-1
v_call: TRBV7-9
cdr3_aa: CASSSGQGASMNTEAFF

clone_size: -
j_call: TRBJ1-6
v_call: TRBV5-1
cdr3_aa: CASSLDSGAPLHF

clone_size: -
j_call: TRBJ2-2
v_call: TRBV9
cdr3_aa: CASSVEGLARNTGELFF

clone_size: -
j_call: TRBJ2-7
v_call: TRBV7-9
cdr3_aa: CASTKRGDSYEQYF

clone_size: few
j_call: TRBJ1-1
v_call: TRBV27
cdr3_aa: CASRNRGNEAFF